One and the same sample provided the 29 T cell receptor beta chains below, sequenced in a study of T cells in localized non-small cell lung cancer. Method: immunoSEQ multiplex PCR; TCRdb's copy keeps in-frame clones and lacks some. The repertoire holds 35,000 or so clones, with around 88% as singletons. This specimen was peripheral blood, taken before any cancer treatment. The receptors shown here come from a woman aged 40 to 75 with stage I lung adenocarcinoma.

This chain joins TRBV6-1 and TRBJ2-1; the D gene is possibly TRBD1 (5 bases). CDR3 length: 14 amino acids. Germline-derived CDR1 and CDR2 are MNHNS and SASEGT. V lost 7 bases and J lost 3, with 13 bases in between. The CDR3 nucleotides are TGTGCCAGCACGGCCCAGGGTGGCTACAATGAGCAGTTCTTC. It codes for CASTAQGGYNEQFF.

The table lists this clone with a count of one. CDR3: CASSFGQGSRVRGETQYF. The CDR3 DNA sequence: TGCGCCAGCAGTTTTGGACAGGGGAGTCGCGTACGTGGGGAGACCCAGTACTTC. This rearrangement joins TRBV5-1 to TRBJ2-5; 9 bases map to TRBD1. Trimming cost V 5 bases and J 5 bases; bases outside gene matches: 19. This CDR3 has 18 residues. Germline V gene sequence: CDR1 SGHRS, CDR2 YFSETQ.

The V and J genes are TRBV5-1 and TRBJ1-3; D perhaps matches TRBD1 (5 bases). CDR1 SGHRS and CDR2 YFSETQ come from the germline V gene. The CDR3 extends over 14 amino acids. V lost 4 bases to trimming and J lost 0 bases, with 8 bases between them. CDR3 region: CASSPDSSGNTIYF. The CDR3 DNA is TGCGCCAGCAGCCCAGACAGCTCTGGAAACACCATATATTTT. Full variable domain (rest looked up from reference TRBV5-1 and TRBJ1-3): KAGVTQTPRYLIKTRGQQVTLSCSPISGHRSVSWYQQTPGQGLQFLFEYFSETQRNKGNFPGRFSGRQFSNSRSEMNVSTLELGDSALYLCASSPDSSGNTIYFGEGSWLTVV.

This chain links TRBV7-9 with TRBJ1-6, with no clear D. The germline V and J ends were trimmed by 1 base and 8 bases, with 9 bases remaining between them. CDR1 and CDR2 (germline): SEHNR, FQNEAQ (reference sequence). CDR3 length: 14 amino acids. The CDR3 spells CASSLGLEYSPLHF. Here the CDR3 DNA reads TGTGCCAGCAGCTTAGGACTGGAATATTCACCCCTCCACTTT.

This clone was counted between two and nine times. The V gene is TRBV5-1, the J gene TRBJ1-2, with 8 nucleotides matching TRBD1. V lost 4 bases to trimming and J lost 4 bases; unmatched junction nucleotides: 9. Germline V gives CDR1 SGHRS, CDR2 YFSETQ. The CDR3 loop spans 15 amino acids. This chain's CDR3 is CASSPQGQGGYGYTF. CDR3 in DNA: TGCGCCAGCAGCCCTCAAGGACAGGGAGGCTATGGCTACACCTTC.

Note on this clone: Compared with germline, one end of the junction differs, possibly owing to a read error. The chain has TRBV11-2 and TRBJ1-2; possible D gene TRBD1, 6 bases. This CDR3 has 11 amino acids. Germline V gene lookup returns CDR1 SGHAT and CDR2 FQNNGV. CDR3 in amino acids: CASSAGGSQNF. CDR3 bases: TGTGCCAGCAGCGCGGGGGGCTCCCAGAACTTC.

The V call is TRBV10-2, the J call TRBJ1-5; D perhaps matches TRBD1 (6 bases). The germline V and J ends were trimmed by 8 bases and 6 bases, with 14 bases remaining between them. Germline V gives CDR1 WSHSY, CDR2 SAAADI. The CDR3 covers 13 residues. The CDR3 is CASGAGVVQPQHF. The DNA of the CDR3 is TGCGCCAGCGGGGCAGGGGTGGTTCAGCCCCAGCATTTT.

V and J are TRBV6-6 and TRBJ2-2, with 10 bases aligning to TRBD1. The CDR3 has 15 amino acids. The junction had 4 bases not matched to a gene; V was cut back by 2 bases and J by 7 bases. Germline assignment: CDR1 MNHNY and CDR2 SVGAGI (reference sequence). The CDR3 reads CASSYRTGGIGELFF. Here the CDR3 DNA reads TGTGCCAGCAGTTACAGGACAGGGGGTATCGGGGAGCTGTTTTTT.

Here the CDR3 DNA reads TGTGCCAGCGCTAAGGAGCGGGGGATCACAGATACGCAGTATTTT. Translated: CASAKERGITDTQYF. The chain links TRBV2 to TRBJ2-3; TRBD2 agrees at 8 bases. Per the germline V gene, CDR1 is SNHLY and CDR2 is FYNNEI. The ends lost 8 bases at V and 2 bases at J; junction bases unmatched: 9. This CDR3 spans 15 amino acids.

This chain links TRBV2 with TRBJ1-5; D is perhaps TRBD1 (6 bases). CDR3 length equals 18 residues. V lost 4 bases, J lost 2 bases, and 21 bases lay in between. Germline-derived CDR1 and CDR2 are SNHLY and FYNNEI. CDR3: CASSAPGGRYKGNQPQHF. CDR3 nucleotides: TGTGCCAGCAGTGCCCCGGGGGGCCGCTATAAGGGCAATCAGCCCCAGCATTTT. Combining the CDR3 with reference TRBV2 and TRBJ1-5 gives the whole variable domain EPEVTQTPSHQVTQMGQEVILRCVPISNHLYFYWYRQILGQKVEFLVSFYNNEISEKSEIFDDQFSVERPDGSNFTLKIRSTKLEDSAMYFCASSAPGGRYKGNQPQHFGDGTRLSIL.

The chain employs TRBV28 and TRBJ1-1; no clear D. The CDR3 is made up of 14 amino acids. CDR1 and CDR2 (germline): MDHEN, SYDVKM. Trimming stripped 8 bases from V and 1 base from J, with 14 bases between. The CDR3 bases are TGTGCCAGCCAATACCCCCAGCCGAACACTGAAGCTTTCTTT. Amino acids: CASQYPQPNTEAFF. Supplemented by reference TRBV28 and TRBJ1-1, the full variable domain reads DVKVTQSSRYLVKRTGEKVFLECVQDMDHENMFWYRQDPGLGLRLIYFSYDVKMKEKGDIPEGYSVSREKKERFSLILESASTNQTSMYLCASQYPQPNTEAFFGQGTRLTVV.

The chain combines TRBV5-5 with TRBJ1-3, with D possibly being TRBD1 (6 bases). The CDR3 length is 13 residues. V dropped 4 bases and J dropped 7 bases, with 12 bases sitting between them. Germline CDR1 and CDR2: SGHKS and YYEKEE (reference sequence). The CDR3 DNA reads TGTGCCAGCAGCCGGGACACTTGGAACACCATATATTTT. Its protein product is CASSRDTWNTIYF.

This rearrangement joins TRBV29-1 to TRBJ2-4; no clear D gene. V lost 4 bases and J 2 bases, leaving 9 bases between the germline ends. Germline V CDR1 and CDR2: SQVTM, ANQGSEA. The CDR3 spans 13 residues. This CDR3 is CSVVSRTKNIQYF. In DNA form, the CDR3 reads TGCAGCGTTGTGTCTCGGACCAAAAACATTCAGTACTTC.

This clone was seen a handful of times. The rearrangement uses TRBV7-2 and TRBJ1-1; D is undetermined. The V gene lost 1 base and the J gene lost 6 bases, with 12 bases spanning the gap. This CDR3 has 14 residues. Germline CDR1 and CDR2: SGHTA and FQGNSA. CDR3 protein: CASSLVRHNPEAFF. DNA for the CDR3: TGTGCCAGCAGCTTAGTCAGGCATAACCCTGAAGCTTTCTTT.

This chain uses TRBV2 with TRBJ1-6; D is unclear. Trimming shortened V by 6 bases and J by 0 bases, and 6 bases separated the two germline ends. The CDR3 runs 14 residues. Germline V lookup: CDR1 SNHLY, CDR2 FYNNEI. This CDR3 reads CASRESSYNSPLHF. DNA of the CDR3: TGTGCCAGCAGAGAGAGCTCCTATAATTCACCCCTCCACTTT.

The chain is built from TRBV29-1 and TRBJ1-3; the D gene is possibly TRBD1 (6 bases). Germline-derived CDR1 and CDR2 are SQVTM and ANQGSEA. The V gene lost 3 bases and the J gene lost 2 bases, with 11 bases spanning the gap. The CDR3 has 14 residues. The CDR3 here is CSVEEGGTGNTIYF. The CDR3 DNA sequence: TGCAGCGTTGAGGAGGGGGGAACTGGAAACACCATATATTTT. The full variable domain, in which reference TRBV29-1 and TRBJ1-3 provide the parts outside the CDR3, is SAVISQKPSRDICQRGTSLTIQCQVDSQVTMMFWYRQQPGQSLTLIATANQGSEATYESGFVIDKFPISRPNLTFSTLTVSNMSPEDSSIYLCSVEEGGTGNTIYFGEGSWLTVV.

The CDR3 nucleotides are TGTGCCAGCAGCTCAGGAACCAGGTTATATAATTCACCCCTCCACTTT. Protein sequence: CASSSGTRLYNSPLHF. J is TRBJ1-6 and V is TRBV5-5, with D uncertain. The V end lost 3 bases, the J end lost 4 bases, and 14 bases lay between the germline ends. The CDR3 runs 16 residues. Germline loops: CDR1 SGHKS, CDR2 YYEKEE (reference sequence).

This sequence joins TRBV4-1 and TRBJ1-4; D is possibly TRBD1 (6 bases). Trimming removed 1 base at V and 7 bases at J, with 16 bases between. This CDR3 region has 16 residues. Germline assignment: CDR1 MGHRA and CDR2 YSYEKL. Here the CDR3 reads CASSQVQGKGGEKLFF. The CDR3 DNA follows: TGCGCCAGCAGCCAAGTACAGGGAAAGGGTGGTGAAAAACTGTTTTTT.

This chain uses TRBV5-5 with TRBJ1-3; no firm D call. Deletions cut 0 bases from V and 1 base from J, with 5 bases between. CDR3 size: 14 residues. CDR1 SGHKS and CDR2 YYEKEE come from the germline V gene (reference sequence). The CDR3 region has the DNA TGTGCCAGCAGCTTGGACAGTTCTGGAAACACCATATATTTT. Its translation: CASSLDSSGNTIYF.

The chain carries TRBV6-5 and TRBJ2-3; 10 positions agree with TRBD1. This CDR3 is built from 13 residues. Per germline, CDR1 MNHEY and CDR2 SVGAGI. The V gene end was trimmed by 6 bases and the J gene end by 7 bases; junction bases not matched to a gene: 4. For the CDR3, the DNA is TGTGCCAGCAGGACAGGGGGCGCACATACGCAGTATTTT. Protein product: CASRTGGAHTQYF.

The chain links TRBV6-1 to TRBJ1-6, with 9 bases matching TRBD1. In germline, CDR1 is MNHNS, CDR2 SASEGT. There are 14 residues in the CDR3. The junction had 3 bases not matched to a gene; V was cut back by 2 bases and J by 10 bases. This chain's CDR3 is CASSEIDRGSPLHF. CDR3 DNA: TGTGCCAGCAGTGAAATTGACAGGGGGTCACCCCTCCACTTT.

The chain is built from TRBV4-2 and TRBJ2-5; possible D gene TRBD1, 6 bases. The germline V and J ends were trimmed by 3 bases and 0 bases, with 11 bases remaining between them. The germline gives CDR1 LGHNA, CDR2 YNFKEQ. CDR3 length: 15 residues. CDR3 bases: TGTGCCAGCAGCCAGGGGCACAGGGACCAAGAGACCCAGTACTTC. Its translation: CASSQGHRDQETQYF.

The V gene is TRBV19, the J gene TRBJ1-4, with D possibly matching TRBD1 (6 bases). The length of the CDR3 is 15 residues. V was pared by 5 bases and J by 4 bases, with 14 bases between. Germline-derived CDR1 and CDR2 are LNHDA and SQIVND (reference sequence). In nucleotides, the CDR3 is TGTGCCAGTAGTTCCCGACAGGCAATTAATGAAAAACTGTTTTTT. It is translated as CASSSRQAINEKLFF.

The chain recombines TRBV5-6 with TRBJ2-1; 13 nucleotides line up with TRBD2. This CDR3 has 16 residues. V trimming: 6 bases; J trimming: 3 bases; junction bases outside the gene matches: 6. Germline loops: CDR1 SGHDT, CDR2 YYEEEE. The CDR3 DNA follows: TGTGCCAGCACCGGACTAGCGGGGGACATCTACAATGAGCAGTTCTTC. Translated: CASTGLAGDIYNEQFF. The complete variable domain, with remaining parts taken from reference TRBV5-6 and TRBJ2-1, reads DAGVTQSPTHLIKTRGQQVTLRCSPKSGHDTVSWYQQALGQGPQFIFQYYEEEERQRGNFPDRFSGHQFPNYSSELNVNALLLGDSALYLCASTGLAGDIYNEQFFGPGTRLTVL.

The rearrangement uses TRBV27 and TRBJ2-7, with D possibly TRBD1 on 6 matching bases. V lost 8 bases to trimming and J lost 2 bases, with 13 bases between them. The germline gives CDR1 MNHEY, CDR2 SMNVEV (reference sequence). The CDR3 spans 13 residues. The CDR3 sequence: CASAWGRTYEQYF. For the CDR3, the DNA is TGTGCCAGCGCGTGGGGGCGAACCTACGAGCAGTACTTC.

This clone was seen only a few times. V and J are TRBV19 and TRBJ1-2, with TRBD1 identical over 7 bases. Germline lookup yields CDR1 LNHDA and CDR2 SQIVND (reference sequence). The V gene end was trimmed by 3 bases and the J gene end by 5 bases; junction bases not matched to a gene: 6. The CDR3 sequence is 14 residues long. The CDR3 nucleotides read TGTGCCAGTAGTATGAGAACAGGGGTGTATGGCTACACCTTC. Amino acid sequence: CASSMRTGVYGYTF.

The genes are TRBV7-2 and TRBJ2-7; tentative D call: TRBD1 (6 bases). This CDR3 spans 14 amino acids. The V gene lost 5 bases and the J gene lost 4 bases, with 15 bases spanning the gap. The germline CDR1 and CDR2 sequences are SGHTA and FQGNSA. CDR3 sequence: CASSTGTKVYEQYF. The CDR3 region has the DNA TGTGCCAGCAGCACCGGGACAAAGGTGTACGAGCAGTACTTC.

The genes are TRBV11-2 and TRBJ1-5; D is uncertain. Trimming removed 2 bases from V and 4 bases from J, with 21 bases in between. The CDR3 has 18 amino acids. Germline V gene sequence: CDR1 SGHAT, CDR2 FQNNGV. Here the CDR3 reads CASSLFRQVPPNNQPQHF. CDR3 bases: TGTGCCAGCAGCTTATTTAGGCAGGTCCCCCCCAATAATCAGCCCCAGCATTTT. The whole variable domain, remainder taken from reference TRBV11-2 and TRBJ1-5, is EAGVAQSPRYKIIEKRQSVAFWCNPISGHATLYWYQQILGQGPKLLIQFQNNGVVDDSQLPKDRFSAERLKGVDSTLKIQPAKLEDSAVYLCASSLFRQVPPNNQPQHFGDGTRLSIL.

The gene calls are TRBV14 and TRBJ2-5; 8 bases are a match to TRBD2. Germline lookup yields CDR1 SGHDN and CDR2 FVKESK. The CDR3 has 16 residues. Trimming removed 4 bases from V and 4 bases from J; junction bases left unmatched: 11. CDR3 amino acids: CASSLGLDVGRETQYF. CDR3 sequence (DNA): TGTGCCAGCAGCCTGGGACTAGATGTGGGTAGAGAGACCCAGTACTTC.